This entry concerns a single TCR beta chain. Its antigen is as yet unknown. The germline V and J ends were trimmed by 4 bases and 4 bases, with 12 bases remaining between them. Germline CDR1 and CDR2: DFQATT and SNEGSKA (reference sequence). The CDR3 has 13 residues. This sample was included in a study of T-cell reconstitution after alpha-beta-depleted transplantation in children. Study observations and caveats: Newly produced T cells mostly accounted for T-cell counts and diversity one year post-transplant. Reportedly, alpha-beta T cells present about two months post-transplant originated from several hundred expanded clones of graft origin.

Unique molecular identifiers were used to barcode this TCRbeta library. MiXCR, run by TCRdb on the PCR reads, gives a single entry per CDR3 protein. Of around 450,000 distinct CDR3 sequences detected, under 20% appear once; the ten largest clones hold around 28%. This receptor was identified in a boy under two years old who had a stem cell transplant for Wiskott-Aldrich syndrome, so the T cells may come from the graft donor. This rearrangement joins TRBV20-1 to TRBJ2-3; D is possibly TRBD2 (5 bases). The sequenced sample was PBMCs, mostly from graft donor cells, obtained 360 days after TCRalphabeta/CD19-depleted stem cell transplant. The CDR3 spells CSAKKAVPDTQYF. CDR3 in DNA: TGCAGTGCTAAGAAAGCGGTTCCAGATACGCAGTATTTT.